The 18 T cell receptor beta chains below were found in one sample sequenced in a study of type 1 regulatory T cells listed by TCRdb under 2021. Their antigens remain unidentified. Sequencing instrument: Illumina MiSeq. Clones were called with MiXCR by TCRdb after fastp trimmed the public reads at Q25, and only in-frame beta chains were retained. Every distinct CDR3 protein forms one entry, paired with its most common genes and DNA. For this sample there are 60,000 to 80,000 distinct CDR3 sequences; about three fifths appear just once. Of the sample, about 7.3% is held by the ten largest clones. Specimen: cultured T cells, either the whole culture or a sorted T cell fraction (not recorded which). Interpreted using the paper, the cell subset or site label stands for: Tr1-enriched cell product generated in vitro against host alloantigens. These receptors were obtained from a human donor in good health.

This clonotype was observed a few times. The chain joins TRBV10-3 to TRBJ2-5; unclear D gene. The CDR3 runs 12 residues. Per the germline V gene, CDR1 is ENHRY and CDR2 is SYGVKD. Trimming left V 2 bases short and J 5 bases short, with 6 bases between. In DNA form, the CDR3 reads TGTGCCATCAGTGAGAGTTCGGAGACCCAGTACTTC. This gives the protein CAISESSETQYF.

This chain links TRBV19 with TRBJ1-5; D is unclear. The germline CDR1 and CDR2 sequences are LNHDA and SQIVND (reference sequence). Trimming pared 2 bases from V and 12 bases from J, leaving 11 bases between. This CDR3 comprises 12 residues. The CDR3 is CASSINRGVQHF. The CDR3 DNA is TGTGCCAGTAGTATAAATCGCGGGGTCCAGCATTTT.

The chain carries TRBV5-1 and TRBJ1-1; a possible D gene is TRBD1 (6 bases). CDR3 length: 13 residues. Germline values: CDR1 SGHRS, CDR2 YFSETQ. V lost 4 bases and J lost 3, with 10 bases in between. DNA for the CDR3: TGCGCCAGCAGCAAACAGGGATACACTGAAGCTTTCTTT. Translation gives CASSKQGYTEAFF. The full variable domain, completed using reference TRBV5-1 and TRBJ1-1, is KAGVTQTPRYLIKTRGQQVTLSCSPISGHRSVSWYQQTPGQGLQFLFEYFSETQRNKGNFPGRFSGRQFSNSRSEMNVSTLELGDSALYLCASSKQGYTEAFFGQGTRLTVV.

This sequence joins TRBV6-5 and TRBJ1-4; TRBD1 matches at 8 bases. CDR1 and CDR2 from the germline V gene are MNHEY and SVGAGI. Germline trimming cut 10 bases from V and 3 bases from J; bases unmatched to any gene: 4. The CDR3 runs 13 residues. In DNA form, the CDR3 reads TGTGCCACCAGGACAGGGCCTAATGAAAAACTGTTTTTT. The encoded protein is CATRTGPNEKLFF.

This clonotype turned up a few times. This rearrangement joins TRBV6-1 to TRBJ2-7; D is perhaps TRBD1 (6 bases). The CDR3 extends over 11 amino acids. V shed 5 bases and J shed 4 bases, with 6 bases lying between them. CDR1 is MNHNS, CDR2 SASEGT, per germline. The CDR3 bases are TGTGCCAGCAGTACAGGGTACGAGCAGTACTTC. Amino acid sequence: CASSTGYEQYF.

The V and J genes are TRBV28 and TRBJ2-2; TRBD2 might be the D (5 bases). The V gene lost 8 bases and the J gene lost 3 bases, with 16 bases spanning the gap. The length of the CDR3 is 15 residues. The germline V gene has CDR1 MDHEN and CDR2 SYDVKM. The CDR3 spells CASEAPAGYTGELFF. CDR3 in DNA: TGTGCCAGCGAGGCCCCGGCGGGCTACACCGGGGAGCTGTTTTTT.

The chain uses TRBV12-3 or TRBV12-4 and TRBJ2-7, with D possibly being TRBD2 (6 bases). The V end was cut by 0 bases, the J end by 2 bases, with 20 bases between. The CDR3 has 18 amino acids. In DNA form, the CDR3 reads TGTGCCAGCAGTTTAGCGCTAAGGGGACTCCGAACGACCTACGAGCAGTACTTC. This encodes CASSLALRGLRTTYEQYF.

In nucleotides, the CDR3 is TGTGCCACCAGCAGAGATCAGGGGGGTTTTTACGAGCAGTACTTC. Translating it yields CATSRDQGGFYEQYF. The V and J genes are TRBV15 and TRBJ2-7; tentative D call: TRBD1 (7 bases). This CDR3 is built from 15 residues. V lost 0 bases and J 4 bases, leaving 13 bases between the germline ends. Germline-derived CDR1 and CDR2 are LNHNV and YYDKDF (reference sequence). The entire variable domain, with the rest obtained from reference TRBV15 and TRBJ2-7, is as follows: DAMVIQNPRYQVTQFGKPVTLSCSQTLNHNVMYWYQQKSSQAPKLLFHYYDKDFNNEADTPDNFQSRRPNTSFCFLDIRSPGLGDTAMYLCATSRDQGGFYEQYFGPGTRLTVT.

This clonotype showed up just a few times. The rearrangement links TRBV6-1 to TRBJ2-1; tentatively, D is TRBD1 or TRBD2 (5 bases each). The germline CDR1 and CDR2 sequences are MNHNS and SASEGT. V shed 6 bases and J shed 10 bases, with 10 bases lying between them. The length of the CDR3 is 11 residues. CDR3 sequence (DNA): TGTGCCAGCAGGGACGGGACGGAGCAGTTCTTC. Its protein product is CASRDGTEQFF.

This chain connects TRBV20-1 to TRBJ2-5, with D perhaps TRBD1 (5 bases). The CDR3 runs 13 residues. From germline, CDR1 is DFQATT and CDR2 SNEGSKA (reference sequence). Trimming cost V 5 bases and J 5 bases, with 15 bases left between them. The CDR3 DNA is TGCAGTGCTCCGATGGCAGGGCGGGAGACCCAGTACTTC. This gives the protein CSAPMAGRETQYF.

This clonotype showed up just a few times. The chain couples TRBV5-4 to TRBJ1-1; a weak D match, TRBD1 (5 bases). V lost 4 bases and J lost 4, with 11 bases in between. CDR1 SGHNT and CDR2 YYREEE come from the germline V gene (reference sequence). This CDR3 comprises 13 residues. CDR3 bases: TGTGCCAGCAGCCCGAGGGGCCCCACTGAAGCTTTCTTT. This encodes CASSPRGPTEAFF.

In its sample, this clonotype was seen once. A much larger clone sits a single nucleotide away, making a read error possible. The chain carries TRBV5-1 and TRBJ2-3, with D possibly being TRBD1 or TRBD2 (5 bases each). Germline CDR1 and CDR2: SGHRS and YFSETQ. The CDR3 has 12 amino acids. This chain's CDR3 is CAISLGADTQYF. The CDR3 nucleotides are TGCGCCATCAGCTTGGGGGCAGATACGCAGTATTTT.

In this sample, this clonotype turned up once. The genes are TRBV20-1 and TRBJ2-7; no clear D gene. The CDR3 is 12 residues long. The germline V and J ends were trimmed by 6 bases and 7 bases, with 16 bases remaining between them. Germline-derived CDR1 and CDR2 are DFQATT and SNEGSKA (reference sequence). CDR3 bases: TGCAGTGCAGGTCGGCCCGTGGGAGAGCAGTACTTC. This codes for CSAGRPVGEQYF.

The table lists this clonotype with a count of one. The chain has TRBV6-2 or TRBV6-3 and TRBJ1-5; D possibly corresponds to TRBD1 (5 bases). Germline V gene lookup returns CDR1 MNHEY and CDR2 SVGEGT. Trimming pared 5 bases from V and 6 bases from J, leaving 14 bases between. This CDR3 comprises 14 residues. The CDR3 coding sequence is TGTGCCAGCAGTCAGATTCGCAGGGTTCAGCCCCAGCATTTT. The encoded protein is CASSQIRRVQPQHF.

The chain is built from TRBV20-1 and TRBJ2-3, with D possibly being TRBD2 (6 bases). CDR3 length: 16 amino acids. V was trimmed by 5 bases and J by 2 bases, leaving 20 bases between them. Germline loops: CDR1 DFQATT, CDR2 SNEGSKA (reference sequence). CDR3 loop: CSAPRPAGMTTDTQYF. The CDR3, as DNA: TGCAGTGCTCCACGTCCTGCGGGAATGACCACAGATACGCAGTATTTT.

The chain recombines TRBV12-3 or TRBV12-4 with TRBJ1-4; tentatively, D is TRBD1 (6 bases). V lost 6 bases, J lost 0 bases, and 11 bases lay in between. This CDR3 region has 15 residues. The CDR3 DNA reads as TGTGCCAGCAGCCGACAGGCCACAACTAATGAAAAACTGTTTTTT. Protein sequence: CASSRQATTNEKLFF.

The rearrangement uses TRBV7-2 and TRBJ2-3; 7 nucleotides match TRBD2. CDR3 length: 14 amino acids. V shed 9 bases, J shed 0 bases, and the junction held 6 bases outside the gene matches. Germline V CDR1 and CDR2: SGHTA, FQGNSA. The CDR3, as DNA: TGTGCCAGTTTTAGCGGGCCTAGCACAGATACGCAGTATTTT. Translation: CASFSGPSTDTQYF.

Within the sample, this clonotype is medium-sized. The chain's CDR3 is CASSLEGSAAYNEQFF. The CDR3 DNA reads TGTGCCAGCAGCTTGGAGGGTAGCGCAGCCTACAATGAGCAGTTCTTC. This chain joins TRBV5-4 and TRBJ2-1; possible D gene TRBD2, 5 bases. Between the trimmed V and J ends, which lost 0 bases and 2 bases, there was a span of 12 bases. Germline values: CDR1 SGHNT, CDR2 YYREEE (reference sequence). The CDR3 runs to 16 residues.